This TCR beta chain derives from a study of shared clonotypes between healthy human individuals. The table came from immunoSEQ multiplex PCR; TCRdb's copy has only in-frame clones and leaves some out. The sample lists 2 million to 2.5 million clones, about 94% occurring once. The V and J ends lost 3 bases and 7 bases respectively, with 10 bases between them. Germline values: CDR1 SGDLS, CDR2 YYNGEE. The CDR3 sequence is 12 residues long. Terminally differentiated effector memory CD45RA+ cells were excluded from the naive CD8 cells, which were CD45RO-negative and positively selected for CCR7. The sequenced sample consisted of naive CD8+ T cells sorted from blood. This clonotype was obtained from a man aged 18 to 30 in good health. V gene TRBV9 combines with J gene TRBJ2-5, with D uncertain. CDR3 coding DNA: TGTGCCAGCAGCGCGTCCCCCGGGACCCAGTACTTC. As protein: CASSASPGTQYF.